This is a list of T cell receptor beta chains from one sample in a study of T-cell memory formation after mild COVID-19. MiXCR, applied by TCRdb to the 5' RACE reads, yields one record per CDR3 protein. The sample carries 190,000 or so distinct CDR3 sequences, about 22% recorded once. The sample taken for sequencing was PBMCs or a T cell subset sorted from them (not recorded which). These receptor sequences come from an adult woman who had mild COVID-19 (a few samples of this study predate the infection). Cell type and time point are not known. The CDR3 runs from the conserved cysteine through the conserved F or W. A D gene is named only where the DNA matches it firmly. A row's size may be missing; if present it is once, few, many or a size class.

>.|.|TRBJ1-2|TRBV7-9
CASSTRGTTYGYTF
TGTGCCAGCAGCACGAGAGGGACCACTTATGGCTACACCTTC
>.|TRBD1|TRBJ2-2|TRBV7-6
CASSTSRGGGRGELFF
TGTGCCAGCAGCACCTCGAGAGGGGGCGGGCGCGGGGAGCTGTTTTTT
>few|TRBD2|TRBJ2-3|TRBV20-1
CSAWTSSLTDTQYF
TGCAGTGCTTGGACTAGCAGCCTCACAGATACGCAGTATTTT
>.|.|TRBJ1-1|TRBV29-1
CSFHRRGGTEAFF
TGCAGCTTTCATCGAAGAGGGGGCACTGAAGCTTTCTTT
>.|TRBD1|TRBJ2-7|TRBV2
CASSELAGGNEQYF
TGTGCCAGCAGTGAATTGGCAGGGGGCAACGAGCAGTACTTC
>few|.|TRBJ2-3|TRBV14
CASSQGVADTQYF
TGTGCCAGCAGCCAAGGGGTTGCAGATACGCAGTATTTT
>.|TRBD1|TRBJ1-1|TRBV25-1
CASSEDRAYMNTEAFF
TGTGCCAGCAGTGAGGACAGGGCCTATATGAACACTGAAGCTTTCTTT
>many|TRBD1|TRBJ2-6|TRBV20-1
CSARGTGTPGANVLTF
TGCAGTGCTAGAGGGACAGGGACCCCTGGGGCCAACGTCCTGACTTTC
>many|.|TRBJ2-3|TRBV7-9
CASSLLGDTQYF
TGTGCCAGCAGCCTCCTAGGGGATACGCAGTATTTT
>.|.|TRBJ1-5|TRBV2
CASSEVGGNQPQHF
TGTGCCAGCAGTGAAGTTGGAGGCAATCAGCCCCAGCATTTT
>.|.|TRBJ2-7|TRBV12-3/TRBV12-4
CASSPAGPYEQYF
TGTGCCAGCAGTCCCGCTGGGCCTTACGAGCAGTACTTC
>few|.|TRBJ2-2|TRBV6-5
CASSSLGTGELFF
TGTGCCAGCAGCTCTTTGGGCACCGGGGAGCTGTTTTTT
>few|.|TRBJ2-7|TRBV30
CAWSDGTNYEQYF
TGTGCCTGGAGTGACGGGACCAACTACGAGCAGTACTTC
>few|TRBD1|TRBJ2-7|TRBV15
CATSVDREGIEQYF
TGTGCCACCAGCGTTGACAGGGAAGGTATCGAGCAGTACTTC
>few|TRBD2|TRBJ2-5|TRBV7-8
CASSHLSGGGQETQYF
TGTGCCAGCAGCCACCTTTCGGGGGGTGGGCAAGAGACCCAGTACTTC
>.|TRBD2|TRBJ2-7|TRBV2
CASRGTSGMGEQYF
TGTGCCAGCAGAGGGACTAGCGGGATGGGTGAGCAGTACTTC
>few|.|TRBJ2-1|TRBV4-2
CASSPLEREPYNEQFF
TGTGCCAGCAGCCCCTTGGAAAGGGAGCCCTACAATGAGCAGTTCTTC
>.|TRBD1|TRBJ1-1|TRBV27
CASRLGQSIFTEAFF
TGTGCCAGCCGCCTGGGACAGTCGATATTCACTGAAGCTTTCTTT